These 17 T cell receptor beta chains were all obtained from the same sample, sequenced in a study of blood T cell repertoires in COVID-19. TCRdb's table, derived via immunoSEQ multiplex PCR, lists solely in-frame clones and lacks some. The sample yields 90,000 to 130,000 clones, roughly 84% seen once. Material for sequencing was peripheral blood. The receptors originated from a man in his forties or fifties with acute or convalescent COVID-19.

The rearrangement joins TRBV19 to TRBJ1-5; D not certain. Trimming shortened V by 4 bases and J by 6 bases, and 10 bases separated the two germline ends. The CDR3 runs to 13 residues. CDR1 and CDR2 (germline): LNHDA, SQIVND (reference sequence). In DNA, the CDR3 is TGTGCCAGTAGTAAGAGGGTTAGTCAGCCCCAGCATTTT. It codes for CASSKRVSQPQHF.

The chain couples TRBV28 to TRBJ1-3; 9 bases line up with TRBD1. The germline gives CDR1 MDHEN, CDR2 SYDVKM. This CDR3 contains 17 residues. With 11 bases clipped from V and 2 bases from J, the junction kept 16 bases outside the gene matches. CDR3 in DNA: TGTGCCTCCCCCCCCGGGGCACAGGGGGCGGCTGGAAACACCATATATTTT. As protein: CASPPGAQGAAGNTIYF.

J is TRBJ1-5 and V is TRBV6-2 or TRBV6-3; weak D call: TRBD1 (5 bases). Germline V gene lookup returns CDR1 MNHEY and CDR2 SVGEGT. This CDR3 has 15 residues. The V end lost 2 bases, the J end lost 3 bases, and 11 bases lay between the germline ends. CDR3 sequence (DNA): TGTGCCAGCAGTTACGGGGGGGTAAACAATCAGCCCCAGCATTTT. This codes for CASSYGGVNNQPQHF.

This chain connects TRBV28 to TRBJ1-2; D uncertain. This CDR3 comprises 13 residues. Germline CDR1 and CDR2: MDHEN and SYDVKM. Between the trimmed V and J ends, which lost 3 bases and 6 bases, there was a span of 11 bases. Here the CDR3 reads CASSLIVGNGYTF. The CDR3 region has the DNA TGTGCCAGCAGTTTGATCGTCGGGAATGGCTACACCTTC.

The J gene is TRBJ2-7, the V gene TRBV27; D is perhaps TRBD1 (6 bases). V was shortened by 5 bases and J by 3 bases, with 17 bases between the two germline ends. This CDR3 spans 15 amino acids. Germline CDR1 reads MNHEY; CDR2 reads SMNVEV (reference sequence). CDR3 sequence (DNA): TGTGCCAGCAGTCCAAGGGACACCCTGAACTACGAGCAGTACTTC. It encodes CASSPRDTLNYEQYF.

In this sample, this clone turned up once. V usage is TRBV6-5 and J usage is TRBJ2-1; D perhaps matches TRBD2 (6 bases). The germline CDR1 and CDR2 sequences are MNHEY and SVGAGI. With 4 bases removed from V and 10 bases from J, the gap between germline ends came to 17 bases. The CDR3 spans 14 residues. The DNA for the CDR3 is TGTGCCAGCAGTTCAAGGGGCTCGCGGGAAGAGCAGTTCTTC. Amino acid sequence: CASSSRGSREEQFF.

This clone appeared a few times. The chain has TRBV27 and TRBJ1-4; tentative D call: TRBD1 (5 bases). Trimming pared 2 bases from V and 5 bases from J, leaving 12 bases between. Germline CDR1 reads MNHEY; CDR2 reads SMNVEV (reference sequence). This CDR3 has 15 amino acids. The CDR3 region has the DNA TGTGCCAGCAGTTTACAGGGCCTGGGAAATGAAAAACTGTTTTTT. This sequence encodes CASSLQGLGNEKLFF.

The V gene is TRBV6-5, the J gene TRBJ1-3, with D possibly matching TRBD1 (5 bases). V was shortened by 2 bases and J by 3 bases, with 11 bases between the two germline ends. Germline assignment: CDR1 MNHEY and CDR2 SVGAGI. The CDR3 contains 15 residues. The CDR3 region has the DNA TGTGCCAGCAGTTACGGCGTTACAGGTGGAAACACCATATATTTT. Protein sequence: CASSYGVTGGNTIYF.

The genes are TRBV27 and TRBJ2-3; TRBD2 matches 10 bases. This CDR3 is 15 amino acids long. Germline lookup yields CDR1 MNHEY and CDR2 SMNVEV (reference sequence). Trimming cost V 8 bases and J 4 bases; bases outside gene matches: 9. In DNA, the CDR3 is TGTGCCAGCTGGTTCGGGACTAGCGTTTCAGATACGCAGTATTTT. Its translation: CASWFGTSVSDTQYF.

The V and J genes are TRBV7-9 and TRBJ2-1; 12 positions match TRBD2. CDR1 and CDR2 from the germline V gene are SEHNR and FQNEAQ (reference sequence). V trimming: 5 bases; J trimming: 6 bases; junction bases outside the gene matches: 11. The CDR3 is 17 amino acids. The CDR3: CASSVPTSGRRANEQFF. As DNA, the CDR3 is TGTGCCAGCAGCGTCCCGACTAGCGGGAGACGGGCCAATGAGCAGTTCTTC.

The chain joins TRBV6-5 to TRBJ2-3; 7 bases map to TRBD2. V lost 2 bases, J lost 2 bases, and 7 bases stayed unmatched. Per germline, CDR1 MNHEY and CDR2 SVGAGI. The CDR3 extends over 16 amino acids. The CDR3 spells CASSYRDGGTTDTQYF. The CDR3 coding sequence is TGTGCCAGCAGTTACCGGGACGGGGGGACCACAGATACGCAGTATTTT.

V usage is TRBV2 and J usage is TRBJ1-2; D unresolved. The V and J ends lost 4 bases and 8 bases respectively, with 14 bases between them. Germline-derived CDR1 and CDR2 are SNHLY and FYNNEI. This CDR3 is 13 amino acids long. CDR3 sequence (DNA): TGTGCCAGCAGTGTAGAGTCCCGGGTGGGCTACACCTTC. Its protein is CASSVESRVGYTF.

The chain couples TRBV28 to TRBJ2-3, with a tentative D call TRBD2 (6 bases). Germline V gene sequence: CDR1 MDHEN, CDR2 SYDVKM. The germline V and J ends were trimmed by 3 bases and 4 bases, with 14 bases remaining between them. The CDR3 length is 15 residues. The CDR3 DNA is TGTGCCAGCAGTTTCGGGGGTGTCGGGGCAGATACGCAGTATTTT. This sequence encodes CASSFGGVGADTQYF.

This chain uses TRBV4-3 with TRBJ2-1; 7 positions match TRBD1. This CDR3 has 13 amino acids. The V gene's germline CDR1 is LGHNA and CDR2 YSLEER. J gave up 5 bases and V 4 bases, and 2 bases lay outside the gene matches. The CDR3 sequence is CASSPGQNNEQFF. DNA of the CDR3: TGCGCCAGCAGCCCGGGACAGAACAATGAGCAGTTCTTC.

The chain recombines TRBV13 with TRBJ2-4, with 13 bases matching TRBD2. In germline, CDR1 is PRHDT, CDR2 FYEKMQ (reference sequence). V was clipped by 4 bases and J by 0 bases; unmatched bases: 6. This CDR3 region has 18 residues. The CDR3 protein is CASSSGTSGVLAKNIQYF. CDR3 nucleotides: TGTGCCAGCAGCTCCGGGACTAGCGGGGTCCTAGCCAAAAACATTCAGTACTTC.

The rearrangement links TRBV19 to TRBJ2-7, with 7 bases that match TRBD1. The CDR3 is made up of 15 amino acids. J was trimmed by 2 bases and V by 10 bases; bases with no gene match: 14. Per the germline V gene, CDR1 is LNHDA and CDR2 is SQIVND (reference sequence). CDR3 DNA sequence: TGTGCCATCCCTGGGGACAGCGCGCGTCCCTACGAGCAGTACTTC. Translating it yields CAIPGDSARPYEQYF.

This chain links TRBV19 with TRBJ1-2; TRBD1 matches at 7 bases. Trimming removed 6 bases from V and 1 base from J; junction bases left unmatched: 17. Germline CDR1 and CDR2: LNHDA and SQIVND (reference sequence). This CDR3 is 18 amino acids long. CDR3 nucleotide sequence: TGTGCCAGTAGAAGTTTTAGGGACAGTCAGCTCGTTAACTATGGCTACACCTTC. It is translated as CASRSFRDSQLVNYGYTF.